These T cell receptor beta chains were read from a single sample in a study of beta chain features in type 1 diabetes. TCRdb's table, derived via immunoSEQ multiplex PCR, lists solely in-frame clones and lacks some. The sample lists a few hundred thousand clones, over 9% occurring once. The sequenced sample consisted of central memory CD4+ T cells from blood. These receptors were collected from a man aged 25-40 years with type 1 diabetes. CDR3s include the opening cysteine and the closing phenylalanine or tryptophan. D genes are given only for firm matches. Size values are once, few and many counts, or a class for expanded clones, and some rows have none.

cdr3_aa cdr3_nt clone_size j_call v_call d_call
CASRSKGDSNQPQHF TGTGCCAGCAGGTCAAAGGGCGACAGCAATCAGCCCCAGCATTTT few TRBJ1-5 TRBV6-6 -
CASSFPGREYGYTF TGTGCCAGCAGTTTTCCCGGCAGGGAGTATGGCTACACCTTC - TRBJ1-2 TRBV28 -
CASSLSLTAIMHGYTF TGTGCCAGCAGCTTGTCCCTGACAGCGATTATGCATGGCTACACCTTC few TRBJ1-2 TRBV5-5 -
CASSVGGLLSNTEAFF TGTGCCAGCAGCGTAGGGGGTCTGCTGTCGAACACTGAAGCTTTCTTT few TRBJ1-1 TRBV9 -
CASSWGQGNYGYTF TGTGCCAGCAGCTGGGGACAGGGTAACTATGGCTACACCTTC few TRBJ1-2 TRBV28 TRBD1
CASSPNRETGEQYF TGTGCCAGCTCACCGAATAGGGAAACGGGGGAGCAGTACTTC - TRBJ2-7 TRBV18 -
CASSPGRTNTEAFF TGTGCCAGCAGCCCGGGACGGACGAACACTGAAGCTTTCTTT - TRBJ1-1 TRBV7-2 -
CASSGGGGYEQFF TGTGCCAGCAGTGGAGGAGGGGGGTATGAGCAGTTCTTC many TRBJ2-1 TRBV7-9 -
CASSEVTHPELFF TGTGCCAGCAGTGAAGTAACTCACCCGGAGCTGTTTTTT - TRBJ2-2 TRBV6-1 -
CASSLRDWYEQYF TGTGCCAGCAGCCTCAGGGATTGGTACGAGCAGTACTTC few TRBJ2-7 TRBV27 -
CASSPQGARYEQYF TGTGCCAGCTCACCGCAGGGGGCGCGGTACGAGCAGTACTTC many TRBJ2-7 TRBV18 TRBD1
CASSQEKTQYF TGTGCCAGCAGCCAGGAGAAGACCCAGTACTTC few TRBJ2-5 TRBV7-2 -
CSVRRQGDTEAFF TGCAGCGTCAGGCGGCAGGGGGACACTGAAGCTTTCTTT few TRBJ1-1 TRBV29-1 TRBD1
CASSLAKGLAGGYTF TGTGCCAGCAGCTTAGCGAAGGGCCTCGCAGGGGGCTACACCTTC - TRBJ1-2 TRBV7-2 -
CASSLSGATGELFF TGCGCCAGCAGCCTTAGCGGGGCCACCGGGGAGCTGTTTTTT - TRBJ2-2 TRBV4-3 TRBD2
CASSLMGTGGHEQYF TGCGCCAGCAGCCTGATGGGGACAGGGGGCCACGAGCAGTACTTC few TRBJ2-7 TRBV5-1 TRBD1
CASSGGPGTEAFF TGTGCCAGCAGTGGGGGACCGGGAACTGAAGCTTTCTTT - TRBJ1-1 TRBV27 -
CASSPGGQPSKYGYTF TGTGCCAGCAGCCCCGGAGGACAGCCCTCAAAGTATGGCTACACCTTC - TRBJ1-2 TRBV27 -
CASSPKADSGANVLTF TGTGCCAGCAGCCCAAAAGCGGATTCTGGGGCCAACGTCCTGACTTTC - TRBJ2-6 TRBV4-2 -
CASSIIPGTSGTQYF TGTGCCAGTAGTATAATCCCAGGAACGAGTGGGACCCAGTACTTC few TRBJ2-5 TRBV19 -
CASSSLERGYNEQFF TGCGCCAGCAGCTCCCTGGAGCGGGGGTACAATGAGCAGTTCTTC few TRBJ2-1 TRBV5-1 TRBD2
CASSYNSGGTDTQYF TGTGCCAGCAGTTACAACAGCGGGGGCACAGATACGCAGTATTTT few TRBJ2-3 TRBV6-5 TRBD2
CASRRGASNTGELFF TGTGCCAGCAGGCGGGGGGCGTCGAACACCGGGGAGCTGTTTTTT many TRBJ2-2 TRBV2 TRBD2
CVKQGCSYEQYF TGTGTAAAACAGGGGTGCTCCTACGAGCAGTACTTC few TRBJ2-7 TRBV28 TRBD1
CASSSEGYRDNEQYF TGTGCCAGCAGCTCCGAAGGCTACCGGGACAACGAGCAGTACTTC - TRBJ2-7 TRBV11-2 -
CASSLGGGNQETQYF TGTGCCAGCAGCTTAGGTGGTGGCAATCAAGAGACCCAGTACTTC few TRBJ2-5 TRBV7-7 -
CASSSGQGVGYEQYF TGTGCCAGCAGCAGTGGACAGGGGGTAGGATACGAGCAGTACTTC - TRBJ2-7 TRBV6-5 TRBD1
CASSPRLAGPQETQYF TGTGCCAGCAGCCCGAGACTAGCGGGACCGCAAGAGACCCAGTACTTC - TRBJ2-5 TRBV7-2 TRBD2
CASSLGGQLNEKLFF TGTGCCAGCAGTTTGGGCGGACAGCTTAATGAAAAACTGTTTTTT - TRBJ1-4 TRBV28 -
CASRNRLPHQPQHF TGTGCCAGCAGGAACAGGCTCCCCCATCAGCCCCAGCATTTT - TRBJ1-5 TRBV6-5 -
CASSNRDIGNTIYF TGTGCCAGCAGTAACCGGGACATTGGAAACACCATATATTTT - TRBJ1-3 TRBV6-1 -
CASSSQPVANYGYTF TGTGCCAGTAGTTCACAGCCAGTAGCTAACTATGGCTACACCTTC few TRBJ1-2 TRBV19 -
CASMGALVYEQYF TGTGCCAGCATGGGGGCGTTGGTCTACGAGCAGTACTTC - TRBJ2-7 TRBV28 -
CASSPGTANYGYTF TGCGCCAGCAGCCCCGGGACAGCTAACTATGGCTACACCTTC - TRBJ1-2 TRBV5-1 TRBD1
CASSKGASEEVGRWGTQYF TGTGCCAGCAGCAAAGGAGCTAGCGAGGAGGTGGGGCGCTGGGGGACCCAGTACTTC many TRBJ2-5 TRBV21-1 -
CASHPAGGRTKVGYTF TGTGCCAGCCATCCCGCGGGGGGCCGCACGAAGGTCGGCTACACCTTC few TRBJ1-2 TRBV7-9 -
CASSAGPTGGTYEQYF TGTGCCAGCAGCGCGGGCCCGACAGGGGGGACCTACGAGCAGTACTTC - TRBJ2-7 TRBV5-8 TRBD1
CASSFTWTDTQYF TGTGCCAGCAGTTTCACCTGGACAGATACGCAGTATTTT many TRBJ2-3 TRBV27 -
CASSSGGQSNTGELFF TGTGCCAGCAGCTCTGGGGGACAGTCGAACACCGGGGAGCTGTTTTTT - TRBJ2-2 TRBV11-3 TRBD1
CASSVGSSSGANVLTF TGTGCCAGCAGCGTAGGGTCAAGCTCTGGGGCCAACGTCCTGACTTTC few TRBJ2-6 TRBV9 -
CASRQAGPGVGYF TGTGCCAGCAGACAAGCAGGGCCCGGGGTGGGGTACTTC many TRBJ2-7 TRBV7-3 -
CASSRAGQAKDYGYTF TGCGCCAGCAGCCGGGCGGGACAGGCTAAAGACTATGGCTACACCTTC few TRBJ1-2 TRBV4-1 TRBD1
CASSPREGSGEQYF TGCGCCAGCAGCCCCCGAGAAGGGAGCGGCGAGCAGTACTTC few TRBJ2-7 TRBV4-1 -
CASSLDLIGVETQYF TGTGCCAGCAGCTTAGATCTGATAGGAGTGGAGACCCAGTACTTC few TRBJ2-5 TRBV7-8 -
CASSPQGQGARQPQHF TGTGCCAGCAGTCCGCAAGGGCAGGGGGCGCGACAGCCCCAGCATTTT - TRBJ1-5 TRBV7-3 TRBD1
CASSELRYGDNEQFF TGTGCCAGCAGTGAGCTGCGGTACGGCGACAATGAGCAGTTCTTC - TRBJ2-1 TRBV6-4 -
CASSSPPAGSDTQYF TGTGCCAGCAGTTCACCCCCGGCGGGCTCAGATACGCAGTATTTT - TRBJ2-3 TRBV28 -
CASSIPWGGYNTEAFF TGTGCCAGTAGTATTCCGTGGGGGGGATACAACACTGAAGCTTTCTTT few TRBJ1-1 TRBV19 -
CASSQDWTDGYTF TGCGCCAGCAGCCAAGATTGGACAGATGGCTACACCTTC once TRBJ1-2 TRBV4-3 -
CASSPRVRETQYF TGTGCCAGCAGTCCTCGTGTTCGGGAGACCCAGTACTTC few TRBJ2-5 TRBV27 -
CASSSGGVDYGYTF TGTGCCAGCAGTTCGGGGGGTGTTGACTATGGCTACACCTTC few TRBJ1-2 TRBV6-5 -
CASSGPSGSGGYTF TGTGCCAGCAGCGGTCCGTCAGGGTCAGGTGGCTACACCTTC - TRBJ1-2 TRBV7-9 -
CASSWGASNYGYTF TGTGCCAGCAGTTGGGGGGCCTCTAACTATGGCTACACCTTC - TRBJ1-2 TRBV28 -
CASSLEGWIQPQHF TGTGCCAGCAGCTTAGAAGGTTGGATTCAGCCCCAGCATTTT few TRBJ1-5 TRBV11-2 -
CSAHRGDTQYF TGCAGTGCCCACAGGGGAGATACGCAGTATTTT few TRBJ2-3 TRBV20-1 TRBD1
CASSPPGRGRHREQFF TGTGCCAGCAGCCCCCCCGGGCGGGGCCGTCACAGGGAGCAGTTCTTC many TRBJ2-1 TRBV11-1 -
CAWSEWGGYTF TGTGCCTGGAGTGAGTGGGGAGGCTACACCTTC few TRBJ1-2 TRBV30 -
CASRKGQGVSGELFF TGTGCCAGCAGAAAGGGACAGGGGGTCTCCGGGGAGCTGTTTTTT - TRBJ2-2 TRBV10-3 TRBD1
CASSIPGQGNPEAFF TGTGCCAGCAGCATTCCGGGACAGGGTAACCCTGAAGCTTTCTTT - TRBJ1-1 TRBV7-3 TRBD1